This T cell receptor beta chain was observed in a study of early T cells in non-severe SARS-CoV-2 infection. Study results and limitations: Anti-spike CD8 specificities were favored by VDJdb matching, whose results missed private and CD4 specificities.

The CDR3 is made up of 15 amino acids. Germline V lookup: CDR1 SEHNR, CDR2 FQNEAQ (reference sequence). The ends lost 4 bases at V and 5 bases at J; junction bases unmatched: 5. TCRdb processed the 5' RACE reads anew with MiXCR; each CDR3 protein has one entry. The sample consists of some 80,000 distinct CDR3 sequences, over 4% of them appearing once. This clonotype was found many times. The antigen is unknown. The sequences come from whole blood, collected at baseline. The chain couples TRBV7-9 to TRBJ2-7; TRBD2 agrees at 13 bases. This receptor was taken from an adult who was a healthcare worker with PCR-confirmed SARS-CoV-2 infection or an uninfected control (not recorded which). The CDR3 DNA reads TGTGCCAGCAGCTCCGGACTAGCGGGAGTAGACGAGCAGTACTTC. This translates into CASSSGLAGVDEQYF.